Listed below are T cell receptor beta chains from one sample, sequenced in a study of blood T cell repertoires in COVID-19. Sequencing was performed with immunoSEQ multiplex PCR; in TCRdb, only in-frame clones are kept and a portion is missing. The sample lists some 320,000 clones; more than 90% were seen once. Specimen: PBMCs or T cells enriched from blood (not recorded which). The source is a woman younger than 45 who had been exposed to COVID-19. Each CDR3 is given with its conserved first and last residue. D genes are given only for firm matches. Only some rows state a clone size, as once, few, many or a class for expanded clones.

size	D	V	J	CDR3	DNA
.	TRBD2	TRBV5-1	TRBJ2-1	CASSSGGAYNEQFF	TGCGCCAGCAGCAGCGGGGGGGCCTACAATGAGCAGTTCTTC
.	TRBD1	TRBV10-3	TRBJ1-1	CAISQGARGRTEAFF	TGTGCCATCAGCCAGGGGGCGAGGGGGAGGACTGAAGCTTTCTTT
.	.	TRBV19	TRBJ1-3	CASSRGPGNTIYF	TGTGCCAGCTCCAGGGGCCCTGGAAACACCATATATTTT
.	TRBD1	TRBV6-5	TRBJ1-5	CASSRTGESNQPQHF	TGTGCCAGCAGCCGGACAGGGGAGAGCAATCAGCCCCAGCATTTT
once	TRBD1	TRBV7-6	TRBJ1-2	CASSVGQGAWYGYTF	TGTGCCAGCAGCGTAGGACAGGGGGCATGGTATGGCTACACCTTC
.	.	TRBV24-1	TRBJ1-5	CATIVESNQPQHF	TGTGCCACCATCGTTGAGAGCAATCAGCCCCAGCATTTT
.	TRBD1	TRBV5-1	TRBJ2-6	CASSPGTAGANVLTF	TGCGCCAGCAGCCCCGGGACAGCCGGGGCCAACGTCCTGACTTTC
few	TRBD1	TRBV4-1	TRBJ1-4	CASSRPGGHEKLFF	TGCGCCAGCAGCAGACCAGGGGGTCATGAAAAACTGTTTTTT
once	.	TRBV7-2	TRBJ1-1	CASSFSYGNTEAFF	TGTGCCAGCAGCTTTTCTTACGGGAACACTGAAGCTTTCTTT
.	TRBD2	TRBV3-1/TRBV3-2	TRBJ2-5	CASSQEGIAGGQETQYF	TGTGCCAGCAGCCAAGAAGGGATAGCGGGGGGCCAAGAGACCCAGTACTTC
.	TRBD1	TRBV10-3	TRBJ1-1	CAIRDDRGGTEAFF	TGTGCCATCAGGGACGACAGGGGTGGGACTGAAGCTTTCTTT
.	.	TRBV5-1	TRBJ1-1	CASTRGGGANTEAFF	TGCGCCAGCACCCGTGGGGGGGGCGCGAACACTGAAGCTTTCTTT
.	TRBD2	TRBV10-2	TRBJ2-7	CASSQLAGAYEQYF	TGCGCCAGCAGCCAACTAGCGGGGGCCTACGAGCAGTACTTC
.	TRBD1	TRBV4-3	TRBJ1-4	CASSQASTGGGKLFF	TGCGCCAGCAGCCAGGCCTCGACAGGGGGAGGCAAACTGTTTTTT
.	.	TRBV30	TRBJ1-6	CAWKSQGRSPLHF	TGTGCCTGGAAGAGCCAGGGAAGGTCACCCCTCCACTTT
.	TRBD1	TRBV19	TRBJ1-2	CASNQGAGYGYTF	TGTGCCAGTAACCAGGGGGCAGGCTATGGCTACACCTTC
once	.	TRBV15	TRBJ1-2	CATSRVPRSYGYTF	TGTGCCACCAGCAGAGTTCCCAGGTCCTATGGCTACACCTTC
.	.	TRBV28	TRBJ1-1	CASITGLDGLSGAFF	TGTGCCAGCATTACAGGCCTCGACGGCCTCAGTGGAGCTTTCTTT
.	TRBD2	TRBV4-2	TRBJ2-5	CASSRDQAGTRVGETQYF	TGTGCCAGCAGCCGAGACCAAGCGGGGACTAGAGTCGGAGAGACCCAGTACTTC
.	.	TRBV18	TRBJ2-2	CASSPTGAGELFF	TGTGCCAGCTCACCCACTGGAGCCGGGGAGCTGTTTTTT
.	.	TRBV2	TRBJ2-7	CASRASRDIYEQYF	TGTGCCAGCAGAGCGTCCCGGGACATCTACGAGCAGTACTTC
.	.	TRBV12-3/TRBV12-4	TRBJ2-2	CAARGRETGELFF	TGTGCCGCGCGGGGCAGGGAGACCGGGGAGCTGTTTTTT
.	.	TRBV12-3/TRBV12-4	TRBJ1-2	CASSPDGIYGYTF	TGTGCCAGCAGCCCTGACGGGATCTATGGCTACACCTTC
.	.	TRBV4-2	TRBJ1-4	CASSQDGGREGEKLFF	TGTGCCAGCAGCCAAGATGGGGGCAGGGAGGGAGAAAAACTGTTTTTT